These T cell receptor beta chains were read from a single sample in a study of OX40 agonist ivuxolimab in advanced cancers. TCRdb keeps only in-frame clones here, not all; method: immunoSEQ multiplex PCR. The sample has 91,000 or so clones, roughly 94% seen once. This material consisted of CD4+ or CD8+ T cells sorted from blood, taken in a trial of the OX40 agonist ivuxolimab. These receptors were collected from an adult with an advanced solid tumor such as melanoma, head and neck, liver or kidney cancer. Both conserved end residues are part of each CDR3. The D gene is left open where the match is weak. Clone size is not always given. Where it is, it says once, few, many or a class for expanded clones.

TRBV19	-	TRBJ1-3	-	TGTGCCAGTCTCCAGGGTGCCGGAAACACCATATATTTT	CASLQGAGNTIYF
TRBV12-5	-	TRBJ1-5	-	TGTGCTAGTGGTTTGGTACTAGGGGGTGGCAATCAGCCCCAGCATTTT	CASGLVLGGGNQPQHF
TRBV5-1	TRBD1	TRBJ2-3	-	TGCGCCAGCAGCCTAGGGACAGGGGGCGACCCAGATACGCAGTATTTT	CASSLGTGGDPDTQYF
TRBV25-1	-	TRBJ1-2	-	TGTGCCAGCAGTGATACAGGGTATGGCTACACCTTC	CASSDTGYGYTF
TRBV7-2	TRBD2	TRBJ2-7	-	TGTGCCAGCAGCTTAAGGCGAGCGGGGGGGTACGAGCAGTACTTC	CASSLRRAGGYEQYF
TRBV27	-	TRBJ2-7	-	TGTGCCAGCAGTTTTGGGGGGTTAGCCCACTACGAGCAGTACTTC	CASSFGGLAHYEQYF
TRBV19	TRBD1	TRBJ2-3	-	TGTGCCAGTAGTATAGTCGGGACAGGGTATCCAGATACGCAGTATTTT	CASSIVGTGYPDTQYF
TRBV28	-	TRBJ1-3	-	TGTGCCAGCAGTCCCCGCCGGGGAAACACCATATATTTT	CASSPRRGNTIYF
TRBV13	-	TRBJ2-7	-	TGTGCCAGCAGATTGGGACTTCGGGAATACGAGCAGTACTTC	CASRLGLREYEQYF
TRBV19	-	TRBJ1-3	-	TGTGCCAGTAGTATCGTTCAGGTACCAGGAAACACCATATATTTT	CASSIVQVPGNTIYF
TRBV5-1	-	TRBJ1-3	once	TGCGCCAGCAGCTTGGGGGACTCGGGTCTCTCTGGAAACACCATATATTTT	CASSLGDSGLSGNTIYF
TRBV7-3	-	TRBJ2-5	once	TGTGCCAGCAGCCCGCGAGGGCTTCAAGAGACCCAGTACTTC	CASSPRGLQETQYF
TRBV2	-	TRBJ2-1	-	TGTGCCAGCAGTCCCGGGACCTCAAATGAGCAGTTCTTC	CASSPGTSNEQFF
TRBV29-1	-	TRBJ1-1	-	TGCAGCGGTTGGTCCCCGGGACACGGCACTGAAGTTTTCTTT	CSGWSPGHGTEVFF
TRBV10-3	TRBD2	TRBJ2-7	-	TGTGCCATCGCGACTCCGGGGGGGGCCTCCTACGAGCAGTACTTC	CAIATPGGASYEQYF
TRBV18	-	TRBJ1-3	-	TGTGCCAGCTCACCAAGGCGAGGGGACCCTGGAAACACCATATATTTT	CASSPRRGDPGNTIYF
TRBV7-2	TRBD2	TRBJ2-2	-	TGTGCCAGCAGCTCTAGCGGGAGAGGCACCGGGGAGCTGTTTTTT	CASSSSGRGTGELFF
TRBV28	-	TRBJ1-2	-	TGTGCCAGCCAGGGTTTTCGGGGCTACACCTTC	CASQGFRGYTF
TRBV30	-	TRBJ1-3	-	TGTGCCTGGAGGCCATACTCTGGAAACACCATATATTTT	CAWRPYSGNTIYF
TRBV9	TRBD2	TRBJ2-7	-	TGTGCCAGCAGCGTAGGGCGAGCGGGGGGTAACGAGCAGTACTTC	CASSVGRAGGNEQYF
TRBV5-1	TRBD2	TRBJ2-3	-	TGCGCCAGCAGCTTGGCTCAGCGGGGGGGCACAGATACGCAGTATTTT	CASSLAQRGGTDTQYF
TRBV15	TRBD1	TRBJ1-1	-	TGTGCCACCAGCAGTCCAGGGGGCAGGAACACTGAAGCTTTCTTT	CATSSPGGRNTEAFF
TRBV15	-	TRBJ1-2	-	TGTGCCACCAGCAGCACAGCTCCAGGTGGCTACACCTTC	CATSSTAPGGYTF
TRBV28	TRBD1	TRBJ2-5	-	TGTGCCATTCGACGGGGACAGGGGGCTTGGGAGACCCAGTACTTC	CAIRRGQGAWETQYF
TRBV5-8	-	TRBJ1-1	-	TGTGCCAGCAGGTCCCGACCTGATATGAACACTGAAGCTTTCTTT	CASRSRPDMNTEAFF
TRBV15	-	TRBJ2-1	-	TGTGCCACCAGCAGAGGCGGCTACAATGAGCAGTTCTTC	CATSRGGYNEQFF
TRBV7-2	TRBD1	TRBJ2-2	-	TGTGCCAGCAGCTTTCGACAGGGCGGGGAGCTGTTTTTT	CASSFRQGGELFF
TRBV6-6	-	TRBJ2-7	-	TGTGCCAGCAGTGCCGGGGGGCCCTACGTCTACGAGCAGTACTTC	CASSAGGPYVYEQYF
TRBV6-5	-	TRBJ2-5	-	TGTGCCAGCCGTGGTGGAGAGACCCAGTACTTC	CASRGGETQYF
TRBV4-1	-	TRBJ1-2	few	TGCGCCAGCAGCCAAGTCGCAGGTACCCCCTACACCTTC	CASSQVAGTPYTF
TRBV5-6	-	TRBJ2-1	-	TGTGCCAGCAGCTTTGGAGGGGGGCCCTACAATGAGCAGTTCTTC	CASSFGGGPYNEQFF
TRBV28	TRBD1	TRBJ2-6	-	TGTGCCAGCGGACAGGCGAACTCTGGGGCCAACGTCCTGACTTTC	CASGQANSGANVLTF
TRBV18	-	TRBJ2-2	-	TGTGCCAGCTCACCACGGTTTGCGGCTGACACCGGGGAGCTGTTTTTT	CASSPRFAADTGELFF
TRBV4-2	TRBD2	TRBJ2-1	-	TGTGCCAGCAGCCAAGATGGCTTGGGACTAGCGGGAGCCAATGAGCAGTTCTTC	CASSQDGLGLAGANEQFF
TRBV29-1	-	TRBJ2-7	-	TGCAGCGTTGAAGGGGATTCTTCCCACGAGCAGTACTTC	CSVEGDSSHEQYF
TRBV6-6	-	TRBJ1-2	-	TGTGCCAGCAGTTACCTTGGTGGCTACACCTTC	CASSYLGGYTF
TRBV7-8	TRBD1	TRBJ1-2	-	TGTGCCAGCAGCTTGCACAGGGGGCAGGGCTACACCTTC	CASSLHRGQGYTF
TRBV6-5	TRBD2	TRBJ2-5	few	TGTGCCAGCAGTCGCGCTAGCGGGACAGAGACCCAGTACTTC	CASSRASGTETQYF
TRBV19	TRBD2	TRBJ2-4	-	TGTGCCAGTAGTCCGGGACTAGCGGGGGAGTTAGCCAAAAACATTCAGTACTTC	CASSPGLAGELAKNIQYF
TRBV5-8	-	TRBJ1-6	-	TGTGCCAGCAGCCTTACTAATTCACCCCTCCACTTT	CASSLTNSPLHF